These 2 T cell receptor beta chains came from one sample sequenced in a study of T cell changes during pregnancy in multiple sclerosis. Data came from immunoSEQ multiplex PCR; TCRdb stores just in-frame clones and leaves some out. The data contain some 64,000 clones, approximately 90% of them singletons. Sample: peripheral blood, taken in the first trimester of pregnancy. Receptors originate from a female donor in good health, enrolled as a control in a pregnancy study.

The count of this clone is one. This sequence joins TRBV25-1 and TRBJ2-2; 7 nucleotides line up with TRBD1. V lost 3 bases, J lost 4 bases, and 5 bases stayed unmatched. This CDR3 region has 15 residues. From germline, CDR1 is MGHDK and CDR2 SYGVNS. CDR3 loop: CASSDRQGSTGELFF. The CDR3 nucleotides are TGTGCCAGCAGTGACAGACAGGGCAGCACCGGGGAGCTGTTTTTT.

A few counts support this clone. The rearrangement uses TRBV7-9 and TRBJ1-1; D is uncertain. The CDR3 contains 14 residues. Germline assignment: CDR1 SEHNR and CDR2 FQNEAQ (reference sequence). Trimming took off 1 base at V and 1 base at J, with 7 bases between the two ends. The CDR3 protein is CASSLGASNTEAFF. The CDR3 DNA reads as TGTGCCAGCAGCTTAGGGGCGTCGAACACTGAAGCTTTCTTT.